This T cell receptor (beta chain) was sequenced during a study of shared clonotypes between healthy human individuals. Measured with immunoSEQ multiplex PCR; TCRdb has only the in-frame clones, and not every one. The repertoire holds around 510,000 clones, with approximately 95% as singletons. This CDR3 spans 16 amino acids. From germline, CDR1 is SGHNT and CDR2 YYREEE (reference sequence). With V trimmed by 4 bases and J by 4 bases, 14 bases remained unmatched. This clone was picked up one time. The sequenced sample consisted of naive CD4+ T cells sorted from blood. Subset indicated: CD45RA+ positively selected. The receptor was isolated from a woman in her 30s in good health. The chain links TRBV5-4 to TRBJ2-7, with 7 bases identical to TRBD1. The CDR3 region has the DNA TGTGCCAGCAGCCAAGGTCAGTCTCCGGACAGGTACGAGCAGTACTTC. It encodes CASSQGQSPDRYEQYF.